This T cell receptor beta chain was identified in a study of shared T cell receptors in the human thymus. This CDR3 spans 15 amino acids. The germline gives CDR1 MDHEN, CDR2 SYDVKM. V trimming: 7 bases; J trimming: 11 bases; junction bases outside the gene matches: 14. This table comes from immunoSEQ multiplex PCR, and its TCRdb copy is limited to in-frame clones, with some not included. The sample has hundreds of thousands of clones, approximately 87% seen once. This sample also belongs to another study, concerning human thymus T cells. That paper states: Those donating were healthy Finnish infants in corrective surgery for congenital heart defects. The thymus was resected at corrective cardiac surgery. Apparent skewing of V and J gene usage characterized both thymic and blood repertoires. Highly overlapping thymic repertoires among unrelated individuals were reported in related research.

This rearrangement joins TRBV28 to TRBJ1-4; 9 nucleotides match TRBD1. The sequencing input was thymocytes. This receptor was identified in a boy under two years old with a congenital heart defect. DNA of the CDR3: TGTGCCAGCACTTGGGACAGGGCATCCTTGGGGAAACTGTTTTTT. It translates to CASTWDRASLGKLFF.